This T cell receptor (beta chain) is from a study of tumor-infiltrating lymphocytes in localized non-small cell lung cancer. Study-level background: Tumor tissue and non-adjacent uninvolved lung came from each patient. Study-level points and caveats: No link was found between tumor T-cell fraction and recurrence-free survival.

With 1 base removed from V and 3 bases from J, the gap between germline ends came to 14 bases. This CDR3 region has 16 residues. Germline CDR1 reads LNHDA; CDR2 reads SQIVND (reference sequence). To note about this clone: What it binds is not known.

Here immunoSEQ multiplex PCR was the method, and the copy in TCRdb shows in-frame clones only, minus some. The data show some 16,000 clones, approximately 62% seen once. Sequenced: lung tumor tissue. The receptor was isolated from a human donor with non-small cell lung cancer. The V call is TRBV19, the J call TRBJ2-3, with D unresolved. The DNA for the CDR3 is TGTGCCAGTAGTATAGGCTACACGGGCGGTACAGATACGCAGTATTTT. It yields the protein CASSIGYTGGTDTQYF.